Only a few counts were recorded for the clone carrying this T cell receptor (beta chain). Germline assignment: CDR1 SEHNR and CDR2 FQNEAQ (reference sequence). The V end was cut by 2 bases, the J end by 1 base, with 8 bases between. The CDR3 has 14 residues. The data stem from a study of cytomegalovirus exposure and HLA in healthy donors. This PCR relied on a set of 60 Vbeta primers and 13 Jbeta primers. Using immunoSEQ multiplex PCR, the repertoire was profiled, and TCRdb retains in-frame clones only, with some absent. The repertoire holds approximately 110,000 clones, 70% to 85% seen once, with 2% to 3% in the top ten.

The receptor's source is a young woman in good health and CMV-seronegative. Source material: PBMCs. The chain is built from TRBV7-9 and TRBJ1-1; the D gene is possibly TRBD1 (5 bases). This chain's CDR3 is CASSLTQGNTEAFF. CDR3 bases: TGTGCCAGCAGCTTAACTCAGGGGAACACTGAAGCTTTCTTT. The whole variable domain, remainder taken from reference TRBV7-9 and TRBJ1-1, is DTGVSQNPRHKITKRGQNVTFRCDPISEHNRLYWYRQTLGQGPEFLTYFQNEAQLEKSRLLSDRFSAERPKGSFSTLEIQRTEQGDSAMYLCASSLTQGNTEAFFGQGTRLTVV.